These 19 T cell receptor beta chains were all obtained from the same sample, sequenced in a study of T-cell reconstitution after alpha-beta-depleted transplantation in children. As it was prepared, the TCRbeta library received unique molecular identifiers. MiXCR, run by TCRdb on the PCR reads, gives a single entry per CDR3 protein. The repertoire has about 610,000 distinct CDR3 sequences, 10% of them found once; the top ten carry less than 5%. The sample consisted of PBMCs from the stem cell graft donor, taken from the stem cell graft. The source of these receptors is a human donor who donated a stem cell graft to a child with acute myeloid leukemia.

The V and J genes are TRBV5-8 and TRBJ1-1; TRBD1 is a possible D gene (5 bases). V dropped 0 bases and J dropped 2 bases, with 11 bases sitting between them. The germline CDR1 and CDR2 sequences are SGHTS and YDEGEE. The CDR3 runs 15 residues. Here the CDR3 reads CASSLGGTVNTEAFF. The CDR3 DNA reads as TGTGCCAGCAGCTTGGGGGGGACGGTTAACACTGAAGCTTTCTTT.

J is TRBJ2-1 and V is TRBV6-1; the D call may be TRBD1 or TRBD2 (5 bases each). Germline V gene data show CDR1 as MNHNS and CDR2 as SASEGT. The CDR3 has 17 residues. With 7 bases removed from V and 8 bases from J, the gap between germline ends came to 27 bases. The CDR3 region is CASTSYSGRNRGYEQFF. The CDR3 DNA reads as TGTGCCAGCACCTCCTATTCAGGGCGGAATCGGGGCTATGAGCAGTTCTTC.

J is TRBJ2-1 and V is TRBV3-1; the D is unclear. This CDR3 is 15 amino acids long. V lost 0 bases, J lost 10 bases, and 16 bases lay in between. Germline V gene sequence: CDR1 LGHDT, CDR2 YNNKEL (reference sequence). The CDR3 sequence is CASSQDARTLGEQFF. As DNA, the CDR3 is TGTGCCAGCAGCCAAGACGCCAGGACGCTCGGGGAGCAGTTCTTC.

In its sample, this clonotype was seen a few times. The V gene is TRBV15, the J gene TRBJ2-1; tentative D call: TRBD2 (5 bases). V was shortened by 0 bases and J by 12 bases, with 9 bases between the two germline ends. This CDR3 is built from 12 residues. Germline lookup yields CDR1 LNHNV and CDR2 YYDKDF (reference sequence). CDR3 region: CATSRDGEGQFF. The CDR3 bases are TGTGCCACCAGCAGAGATGGCGAGGGGCAGTTCTTC.

This clonotype was observed a handful of times. Its ends do not fully match the called genes, so a read error is possible. The chain couples TRBV3-1 to TRBJ2-7, with 13 bases that match TRBD2. Germline assignment: CDR1 LGHDT and CDR2 YNNKEL (reference sequence). The CDR3 covers 17 residues. The chain's CDR3 is CACSPRLAGGDSYEQYF. In nucleotides, the CDR3 is TGTGCCTGCAGCCCCCGACTAGCGGGAGGTGACTCCTACGAGCAGTACTTC.

V is TRBV5-1 and J is TRBJ2-1; 13 bases match TRBD2. The CDR3 totals 16 residues. The V and J ends lost 0 bases and 9 bases, in that order; junction bases with no gene match: 6. Germline CDR1 SGHRS, CDR2 YFSETQ. The CDR3 sequence: CASSLGGTSGNAEQFF. CDR3 DNA sequence: TGCGCCAGCAGCTTGGGAGGGACTAGCGGGAACGCTGAGCAGTTCTTC.

This clonotype was recorded at least ten times. The chain couples TRBV25-1 to TRBJ1-6; D is possibly TRBD1 (6 bases). Germline lookup yields CDR1 MGHDK and CDR2 SYGVNS. The ends were cut back, 4 bases at V and 12 bases at J, with 19 bases in the middle. CDR3 length equals 15 residues. CDR3: CASSVQNRDKEPLHF. CDR3 DNA sequence: TGTGCCAGCAGTGTCCAAAACCGGGACAAGGAACCCCTCCACTTT.

This clonotype has a handful of counts. The genes are TRBV7-2 and TRBJ1-5, with 7 bases that match TRBD1. Germline V gene sequence: CDR1 SGHTA, CDR2 FQGNSA. Trimming cost V 5 bases and J 6 bases; bases outside gene matches: 7. This CDR3 comprises 14 residues. CDR3 region: CASSLRTGGQPQHF. In DNA, the CDR3 is TGTGCCAGCAGCCTCAGGACAGGTGGTCAGCCCCAGCATTTT.

This clonotype was seen many times. The chain is built from TRBV29-1 and TRBJ2-3, with 12 bases lining up with TRBD2. The CDR3 loop spans 17 amino acids. Trimming took 4 bases from V and 2 from J; bases not matched to a gene: 10. Germline CDR1 SQVTM, CDR2 ANQGSEA. The CDR3 loop is CSVVLLAGGLHTDTQYF. As DNA, the CDR3 is TGCAGCGTTGTCTTACTAGCGGGAGGCCTACACACAGATACGCAGTATTTT.

Ten or more counts support this clonotype. V usage is TRBV20-1 and J usage is TRBJ2-1, with D maybe TRBD1 (5 bases). Trimming shortened V by 5 bases and J by 9 bases, and 11 bases separated the two germline ends. Germline assignment: CDR1 DFQATT and CDR2 SNEGSKA (reference sequence). This CDR3 is 11 amino acids long. This chain's CDR3 is CSAVPRGEQFF. The CDR3 DNA sequence: TGCAGTGCTGTACCTAGGGGTGAGCAGTTCTTC.

This chain joins TRBV14 and TRBJ2-2; no reliable D call. V dropped 0 bases and J dropped 3 bases, with 14 bases sitting between them. This CDR3 is 17 amino acids long. Germline V gives CDR1 SGHDN, CDR2 FVKESK. In nucleotides, the CDR3 is TGTGCCAGCAGCCAAGATTTAAGGACGGGTGACACCGGGGAGCTGTTTTTT. Amino acid sequence: CASSQDLRTGDTGELFF.

This clonotype was seen more than once but under ten times. The genes are TRBV4-3 and TRBJ2-7; D gene uncertain. V gave up 1 base and J gave up 0 bases, with 7 bases separating them. CDR3 length equals 14 residues. Germline V gene data show CDR1 as LGHNA and CDR2 as YSLEER. Here the CDR3 DNA reads TGCGCCAGCAGCCAAGGAGGCCCCTCCTACGAGCAGTACTTC. Translating gives CASSQGGPSYEQYF.

This clonotype was counted only a few times. In DNA form, the CDR3 reads TGTGCCAGCAGCTTAGGGGCCCGAGGGGAGGAGACCCAGTACTTC. It specifies CASSLGARGEETQYF. The chain joins TRBV11-2 to TRBJ2-5; D may match TRBD1 or TRBD2 (5 bases each). Germline V gene lookup returns CDR1 SGHAT and CDR2 FQNNGV. The CDR3 covers 15 residues. Trimming shortened V by 1 base and J by 5 bases, and 14 bases separated the two germline ends. Complete variable domain (other parts from reference TRBV11-2 and TRBJ2-5): EAGVAQSPRYKIIEKRQSVAFWCNPISGHATLYWYQQILGQGPKLLIQFQNNGVVDDSQLPKDRFSAERLKGVDSTLKIQPAKLEDSAVYLCASSLGARGEETQYFGPGTRLLVL.

This clonotype was seen a handful of times. J is TRBJ1-5 and V is TRBV7-8, with D possibly matching TRBD1 (5 bases). CDR1 is SGHVS, CDR2 FQNEAQ, per germline. The CDR3 spans 13 residues. V gave up 5 bases and J gave up 7 bases, with 12 bases separating them. CDR3 DNA sequence: TGTGCCAGCAGCGCAGGATGGGACCAGCCCCAGCATTTT. Translation: CASSAGWDQPQHF.

This sequence joins TRBV29-1 and TRBJ2-2, with a tentative D call TRBD2 (6 bases). The germline CDR1 and CDR2 sequences are SQVTM and ANQGSEA. The V end was cut by 4 bases, the J end by 8 bases, with 17 bases between. This CDR3 comprises 14 residues. The CDR3 loop is CSVAPGESGGELFF. Here the CDR3 DNA reads TGCAGCGTTGCCCCGGGGGAAAGTGGTGGGGAGCTGTTTTTT.

This clonotype was recorded a few times. The chain is built from TRBV5-1 and TRBJ2-1; D not certain. Germline loops: CDR1 SGHRS, CDR2 YFSETQ. The length of the CDR3 is 15 residues. V shed 3 bases and J shed 0 bases, with 10 bases lying between them. The CDR3 is CASSWPSGSYNEQFF. DNA for the CDR3: TGCGCCAGCAGCTGGCCCTCTGGCTCCTACAATGAGCAGTTCTTC.

The chain uses TRBV27 and TRBJ2-3, with D perhaps matching TRBD2 (6 bases). V lost 3 bases to trimming and J lost 5 bases, with 12 bases between them. The CDR3 is 14 residues long. Germline assignment: CDR1 MNHEY and CDR2 SMNVEV (reference sequence). In DNA form, the CDR3 reads TGTGCCAGCAGTTTTGGGCGGGGTAGAGATACGCAGTATTTT. It codes for CASSFGRGRDTQYF.

This clonotype was seen a handful of times. The rearrangement links TRBV7-6 to TRBJ2-2; D unclear. This CDR3 has 15 residues. CDR1 and CDR2 (germline): SGHVS, FNYEAQ. V was pared by 4 bases and J by 4 bases, with 13 bases between. The CDR3 here is CASSSFFQGTGELFF. CDR3 in DNA: TGTGCCAGCAGCTCCTTTTTCCAAGGCACCGGGGAGCTGTTTTTT.

V usage is TRBV11-2 and J usage is TRBJ1-1, with a weak D call TRBD1 (6 bases). The V and J ends lost 5 bases and 0 bases respectively, with 13 bases between them. CDR3 size: 15 residues. Germline lookup yields CDR1 SGHAT and CDR2 FQNNGV. CDR3 coding DNA: TGTGCCAGCAGCCCGGCCGGGACACTGAACACTGAAGCTTTCTTT. Translating gives CASSPAGTLNTEAFF.